The rows below give T cell receptor beta chains drawn from one sample of a study of blood T cell repertoires in COVID-19. Profiled with immunoSEQ multiplex PCR; TCRdb holds only in-frame clones, not every one. The profile shows about 58,000 clones, more than 60% of them singletons. The sequenced material came from peripheral blood. Every receptor here comes from a human donor in a cohort sampled during active COVID-19. The conserved cysteine and the conserved F or W are not part of the CDR3 here. The order of the fields is V gene, CDR3 protein.

TRBV30,AWTGLDEQF
TRBV13,ASSSGQDNQPQH
TRBV19,ASSPGTGGSEAF
TRBV28,ASSLFGQSSTDTQY
TRBV19,ASSNRGLGQPQH
TRBV6-5,ASSLRQGRGNTIY
TRBV5-1,ASSLNRGRGSYEQY
TRBV5-6,ASSLQGPEETQY
TRBV19,ASTPVDRGPGANVLT
TRBV28,ASSFVWTGSSYEQY
TRBV6-6,ASRDRGEAEAF
TRBV7-2,ASSLATGGGYT
TRBV30,AWSVIEIEQF
TRBV5-6,ASSLWWTGVTEAF
TRBV27,ASSPLTGPTYEQY
TRBV5-1,ASSFRTSGATGELF
TRBV28,ASSLRDRVYGYT
TRBV19,ASSFITGIGLGDTEAF
TRBV24-1,AIGGGAGNEQF
TRBV5-8,ASSPGQGAFSNQPQH
TRBV19,ASSAPGQGASNQPQH
TRBV30,AWSGGAQETQY
TRBV29-1,SVFSGNYGYT
TRBV10-2,ASSGRTGGESDEQY
TRBV7-8,ASSLALGTEAF
TRBV19,ASSADRGPKWTQH
TRBV2,ASSGGRGSSTDTQY
TRBV11-2,ASSLVGAGLQETQY
TRBV11-1,ASSLNWDSGNTIY
TRBV28,ASSSSGLNTEAF
TRBV27,ASSPRPTVFGDTQY
TRBV19,ASSGSSTYEQY
TRBV5-1,ASSPGTSGTTDTQY
TRBV19,ASSITLTASSGNTIY
TRBV29-1,SVQGQGVNYEQY
TRBV7-8,ASSLVGTSYEQY
TRBV28,ASTGSYEQY
TRBV4-1,ASSLTRGGANEKLF
TRBV18,ASSPGTGPNSPLH
TRBV19,ASSIDGASDGYT
TRBV11-2,ASSLVGRYTEAF
TRBV18,ASSITGNTEAF
TRBV7-7,ASSLDPGTPSSYNEQF
TRBV9,ASSLRGEQF
TRBV18,ASSPTRQLYSGNTIY
TRBV19,ASSILAGSEETQY
TRBV19,ASSSLLDKWSYSYGYT
TRBV5-5,ASSFRTGYSPLH
TRBV4-3,ASSQAHSGISSYEQY
TRBV15,ATSRTGFEQY
TRBV28,ASTFTRLNNQPQH
TRBV6-2/TRBV6-3,ASSSTSGRPPYNEQF
TRBV24-1,ATSAAGINQPQH
TRBV7-2,ASSLGTGFRGTEAF
TRBV7-9,ASSLAGSSGNTIY
TRBV7-8,ASSSRQFNSYEQY
TRBV4-3,ASSQSVRGQGVAYEQY
TRBV10-2,ASSESLAGDLRNEQF
TRBV2,ASPIPRDRAYEQY